Shown below are 21 T cell receptor beta chains from a single sample sequenced in a study of cytomegalovirus exposure and HLA in healthy donors. Primers for the PCR totalled 60 Vbeta and 13 Jbeta. Data came from immunoSEQ multiplex PCR; TCRdb stores just in-frame clones and leaves some out. Altogether 150,000 to 200,000 clones are present, about 79% being singletons, with the ten largest covering around 1.5%. Sample: PBMCs. These receptors came from a man between 18 and 35 years old in good health and CMV-seronegative.

This sequence joins TRBV9 and TRBJ2-6; D is possibly TRBD1 (5 bases). The CDR3 loop spans 15 amino acids. Germline CDR1 and CDR2: SGDLS and YYNGEE. V was cut by 2 bases and J by 1 base, with 7 bases left in between. The CDR3 coding sequence is TGTGCCAGCAGCGTCGGACATTCTGGGGCCAACGTCCTGACTTTC. This gives the protein CASSVGHSGANVLTF. The entire variable domain, with the rest obtained from reference TRBV9 and TRBJ2-6, is as follows: DSGVTQTPKHLITATGQRVTLRCSPRSGDLSVYWYQQSLDQGLQFLIQYYNGEERAKGNILERFSAQQFPDLHSELNLSSLELGDSALYFCASSVGHSGANVLTFGAGSRLTVL.

DNA for the CDR3: TGTGCCAGCAGTGTCGACAGGGGTAATACAGATACGCAGTATTTT. Protein sequence: CASSVDRGNTDTQYF. The V gene is TRBV2, the J gene TRBJ2-3; 8 bases are a match to TRBD1. Losses at the gene ends were 4 bases for V and 3 bases for J; bases not matched to a gene: 6. Germline V gene lookup returns CDR1 SNHLY and CDR2 FYNNEI. The CDR3 loop spans 15 amino acids.

The chain links TRBV29-1 to TRBJ1-1; D may be TRBD1 (5 bases). This CDR3 is built from 12 residues. Germline CDR1 SQVTM, CDR2 ANQGSEA. Deletions cut 4 bases from V and 7 bases from J, with 13 bases between. In DNA form, the CDR3 reads TGCAGCGTTGTATCCGGGGGGAGTGAAGCTTTCTTT. Residues: CSVVSGGSEAFF.

The sample holds a few counts of this clone. The chain employs TRBV15 and TRBJ2-2; 7 nucleotides agree with TRBD1. The V and J ends lost 4 bases and 6 bases, in that order; junction bases with no gene match: 5. The CDR3 is made up of 14 amino acids. CDR1 is LNHNV and CDR2 is YYDKDF in the germline V gene (reference sequence). CDR3 residues: CATSTDRVPGELFF. The CDR3 nucleotides are TGTGCCACCAGCACTGACAGGGTTCCCGGGGAGCTGTTTTTT.

This chain joins TRBV4-1 and TRBJ2-7; D is unclear. Trimming shortened V by 0 bases and J by 4 bases, and 7 bases separated the two germline ends. CDR3 length: 13 residues. Germline V gene lookup returns CDR1 MGHRA and CDR2 YSYEKL. In nucleotides, the CDR3 is TGCGCCAGCAGCCAAGAGAGGTGGTACGAGCAGTACTTC. Its translation: CASSQERWYEQYF.

V and J are TRBV7-9 and TRBJ1-2; D remains ambiguous. Germline assignment: CDR1 SEHNR and CDR2 FQNEAQ (reference sequence). CDR3 size: 12 residues. V was trimmed by 6 bases and J by 2 bases, leaving 7 bases between them. CDR3 in DNA: TGTGCCAGCAGTCTGCGGAACTATGGCTACACCTTC. Translating gives CASSLRNYGYTF.

The chain employs TRBV7-2 and TRBJ1-3; unclear D gene. The germline V and J ends were trimmed by 1 base and 1 base, with 8 bases remaining between them. CDR1 and CDR2 (germline): SGHTA, FQGNSA. This CDR3 region has 15 residues. The DNA for the CDR3 is TGTGCCAGCAGCTTAGGGGCAGGATCTGGAAACACCATATATTTT. It is translated as CASSLGAGSGNTIYF.

This clone showed up just once. The V gene is TRBV5-4, the J gene TRBJ2-7; 7 nucleotides match TRBD1. CDR1 is SGHNT and CDR2 is YYREEE in the germline V gene (reference sequence). The CDR3 length is 15 residues. V was clipped by 0 bases and J by 3 bases; unmatched bases: 6. In DNA, the CDR3 is TGTGCCAGCAGCTTGGGGCCGGGACAGTACTACGAGCAGTACTTC. As protein: CASSLGPGQYYEQYF.

Concerning this clone: Additional DNA sequences in this sample encode the identical CDR3. The genes are TRBV9 and TRBJ2-3, with 7 bases identical to TRBD1. V dropped 0 bases and J dropped 4; count of bases not matched to a gene: 2. The CDR3 runs to 14 residues. The germline V gene encodes CDR1 SGDLS and CDR2 YYNGEE. The CDR3 nucleotides read TGTGCCAGCAGCGTAGGGCAGGGGGCAGATACGCAGTATTTT. Translated, it gives CASSVGQGADTQYF. The complete variable domain, with remaining parts taken from reference TRBV9 and TRBJ2-3, reads DSGVTQTPKHLITATGQRVTLRCSPRSGDLSVYWYQQSLDQGLQFLIQYYNGEERAKGNILERFSAQQFPDLHSELNLSSLELGDSALYFCASSVGQGADTQYFGPGTRLTVL.

The V call is TRBV7-2, the J call TRBJ2-1, with D perhaps matching TRBD2 (5 bases). The CDR3 has 15 residues. Germline V lookup: CDR1 SGHTA, CDR2 FQGNSA. The V gene lost 1 base and the J gene lost 2 bases, with 9 bases spanning the gap. The CDR3 here is CASSLVAGAYNEQFF. The CDR3 DNA reads as TGTGCCAGCAGCTTAGTGGCGGGCGCCTACAATGAGCAGTTCTTC.

The rearrangement joins TRBV9 to TRBJ2-5; a possible D gene is TRBD1 (6 bases). This CDR3 is built from 13 residues. Germline V gives CDR1 SGDLS, CDR2 YYNGEE. V was trimmed by 0 bases and J by 7 bases, leaving 10 bases between them. The CDR3 loop is CASSVDQGRTQYF. The CDR3 coding sequence is TGTGCCAGCAGCGTAGATCAGGGGAGGACCCAGTACTTC.

The CDR3 reads CAISEPTTGRGYTF. The CDR3 nucleotides read TGTGCCATCAGTGAGCCCACAACAGGGCGTGGCTACACCTTC. The rearrangement joins TRBV10-3 to TRBJ1-2, with D perhaps TRBD1 (6 bases). The V and J ends lost 2 bases and 7 bases respectively, with 14 bases between them. Germline V gives CDR1 ENHRY, CDR2 SYGVKD. CDR3 size: 14 residues.

This chain uses TRBV7-2 with TRBJ2-7, with 12 bases aligning to TRBD1. The CDR3 has 16 amino acids. V trimming: 2 bases; J trimming: 3 bases; junction bases outside the gene matches: 5. Looked up from germline, CDR1 is SGHTA and CDR2 is FQGNSA. The DNA of the CDR3 is TGTGCCAGCAGCTTATGGGGACAGGGGGCAAGCTACGAGCAGTACTTC. Translated, it gives CASSLWGQGASYEQYF.

V and J are TRBV27 and TRBJ1-5, with unresolved D. The V end lost 4 bases, the J end lost 2 bases, and 9 bases lay between the germline ends. The CDR3 loop spans 14 amino acids. Germline V lookup: CDR1 MNHEY, CDR2 SMNVEV (reference sequence). This CDR3 is CASSSSVRNQPQHF. DNA for the CDR3: TGTGCCAGCAGTTCCAGTGTACGCAATCAGCCCCAGCATTTT.

This chain uses TRBV4-2 with TRBJ2-3, with a weak D call TRBD2 (6 bases). Germline V lookup: CDR1 LGHNA, CDR2 YNFKEQ. The CDR3 has 14 residues. Trimming cost V 11 bases and J 6 bases, with 21 bases left between them. The chain's CDR3 is CAVNSVGREDTQYF. The CDR3 DNA sequence: TGTGCCGTTAATAGTGTCGGGAGAGAGGATACGCAGTATTTT.

The V call is TRBV2, the J call TRBJ2-2; D is ambiguous. The CDR3 loop spans 14 amino acids. CDR1 is SNHLY, CDR2 FYNNEI, per germline. V was cut by 6 bases and J by 2 bases, with 10 bases left in between. The CDR3 is CASRAYSNTGELFF. In DNA form, the CDR3 reads TGTGCCAGCAGGGCGTACAGTAACACCGGGGAGCTGTTTTTT.

The chain combines TRBV6-1 with TRBJ1-6, with TRBD1 as a possible D gene (5 bases). CDR3 length equals 19 residues. Trimming shortened V by 0 bases and J by 0 bases, and 15 bases separated the two germline ends. Germline V lookup: CDR1 MNHNS, CDR2 SASEGT. The CDR3 sequence: CASSEALGQSSSYNSPLHF. The CDR3 coding sequence is TGTGCCAGCAGTGAAGCGCTGGGGCAGTCGAGCTCCTATAATTCACCCCTCCACTTT.

V gene TRBV6-6 combines with J gene TRBJ2-2; D remains ambiguous. The V and J ends lost 6 bases and 4 bases respectively, with 12 bases between them. Germline V gene lookup returns CDR1 MNHNY and CDR2 SVGAGI (reference sequence). This CDR3 comprises 14 residues. CDR3 DNA sequence: TGTGCCAGCAGCGCGGAGACTTTCACCGGGGAGCTGTTTTTT. Protein sequence: CASSAETFTGELFF.

This clone was counted only a few times. The chain combines TRBV4-1 with TRBJ2-7, with D uncertain. This CDR3 is built from 14 residues. Per germline, CDR1 MGHRA and CDR2 YSYEKL. Deletions cut 4 bases from V and 0 bases from J, with 10 bases between. The chain's CDR3 is CASSPSLVSYEQYF. In nucleotides, the CDR3 is TGCGCCAGCAGCCCTTCCCTAGTCTCCTACGAGCAGTACTTC.

This sequence joins TRBV6-1 and TRBJ1-5; D remains ambiguous. Germline V CDR1 and CDR2: MNHNS, SASEGT. Trimming stripped 4 bases from V and 7 bases from J, with 20 bases between. The CDR3 is made up of 16 amino acids. The chain's CDR3 is CASSAFSSGKEQPQHF. The CDR3 DNA reads TGTGCCAGCAGTGCCTTTTCGTCGGGGAAAGAACAGCCCCAGCATTTT.

The chain recombines TRBV27 with TRBJ2-5; possible D gene TRBD2, 5 bases. Germline lookup yields CDR1 MNHEY and CDR2 SMNVEV (reference sequence). With 3 bases removed from V and 5 bases from J, the gap between germline ends came to 13 bases. The CDR3 contains 14 residues. The CDR3 coding sequence is TGTGCCAGCAGTTTCGGACTCCCGGGGGAGACCCAGTACTTC. It encodes CASSFGLPGETQYF.